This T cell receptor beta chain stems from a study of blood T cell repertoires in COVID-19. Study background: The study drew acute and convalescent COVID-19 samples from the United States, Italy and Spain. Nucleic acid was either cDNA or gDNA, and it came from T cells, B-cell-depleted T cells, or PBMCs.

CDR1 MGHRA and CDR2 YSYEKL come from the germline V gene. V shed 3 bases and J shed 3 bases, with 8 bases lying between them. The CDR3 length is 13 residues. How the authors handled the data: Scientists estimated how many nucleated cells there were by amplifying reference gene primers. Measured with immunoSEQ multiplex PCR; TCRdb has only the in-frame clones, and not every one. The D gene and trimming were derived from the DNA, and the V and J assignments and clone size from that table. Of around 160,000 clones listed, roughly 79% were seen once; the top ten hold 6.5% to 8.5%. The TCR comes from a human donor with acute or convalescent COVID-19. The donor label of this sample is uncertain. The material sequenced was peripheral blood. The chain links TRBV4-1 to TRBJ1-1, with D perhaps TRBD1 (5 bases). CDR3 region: CASSQTGDTEAFF. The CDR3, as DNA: TGCGCCAGCAGCCAGACGGGGGACACTGAAGCTTTCTTT.